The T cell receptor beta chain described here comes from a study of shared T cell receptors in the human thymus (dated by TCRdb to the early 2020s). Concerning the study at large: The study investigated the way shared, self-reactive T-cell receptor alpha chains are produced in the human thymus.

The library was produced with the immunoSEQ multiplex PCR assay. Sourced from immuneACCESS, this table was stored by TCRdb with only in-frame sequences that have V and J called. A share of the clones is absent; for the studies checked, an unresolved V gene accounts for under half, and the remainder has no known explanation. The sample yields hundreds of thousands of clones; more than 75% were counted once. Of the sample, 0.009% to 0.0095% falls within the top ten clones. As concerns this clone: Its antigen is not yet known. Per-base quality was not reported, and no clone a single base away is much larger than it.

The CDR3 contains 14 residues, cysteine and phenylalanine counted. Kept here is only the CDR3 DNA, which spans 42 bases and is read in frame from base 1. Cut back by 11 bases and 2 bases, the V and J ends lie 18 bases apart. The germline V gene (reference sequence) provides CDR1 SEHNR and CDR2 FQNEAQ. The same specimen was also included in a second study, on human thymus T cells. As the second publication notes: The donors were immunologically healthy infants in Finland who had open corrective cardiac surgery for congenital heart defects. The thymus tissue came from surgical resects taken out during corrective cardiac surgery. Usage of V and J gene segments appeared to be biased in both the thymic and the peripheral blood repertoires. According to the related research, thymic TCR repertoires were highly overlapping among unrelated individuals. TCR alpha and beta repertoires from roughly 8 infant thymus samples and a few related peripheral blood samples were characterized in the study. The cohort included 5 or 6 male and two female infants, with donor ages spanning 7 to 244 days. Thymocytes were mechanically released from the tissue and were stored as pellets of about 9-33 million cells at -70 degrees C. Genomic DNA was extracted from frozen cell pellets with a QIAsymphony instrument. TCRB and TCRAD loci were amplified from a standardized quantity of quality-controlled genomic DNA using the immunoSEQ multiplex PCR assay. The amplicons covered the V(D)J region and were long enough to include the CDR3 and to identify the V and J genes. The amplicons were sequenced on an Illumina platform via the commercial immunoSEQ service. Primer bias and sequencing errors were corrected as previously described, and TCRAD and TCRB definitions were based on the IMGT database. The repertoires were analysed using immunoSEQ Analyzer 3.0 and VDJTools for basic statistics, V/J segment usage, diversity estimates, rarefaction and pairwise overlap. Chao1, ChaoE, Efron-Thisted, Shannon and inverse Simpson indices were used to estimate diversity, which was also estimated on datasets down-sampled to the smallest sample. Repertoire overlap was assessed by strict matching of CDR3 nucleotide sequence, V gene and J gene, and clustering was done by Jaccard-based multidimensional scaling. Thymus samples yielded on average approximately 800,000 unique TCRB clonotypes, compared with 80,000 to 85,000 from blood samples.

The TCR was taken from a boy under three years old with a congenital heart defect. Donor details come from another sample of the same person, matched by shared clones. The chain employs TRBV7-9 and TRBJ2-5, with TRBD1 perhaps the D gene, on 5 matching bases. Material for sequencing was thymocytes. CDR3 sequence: CASRPRGKQETQYF. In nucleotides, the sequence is TGTGCCTCACGGCCAAGGGGTAAACAAGAGACCCAGTACTTC.